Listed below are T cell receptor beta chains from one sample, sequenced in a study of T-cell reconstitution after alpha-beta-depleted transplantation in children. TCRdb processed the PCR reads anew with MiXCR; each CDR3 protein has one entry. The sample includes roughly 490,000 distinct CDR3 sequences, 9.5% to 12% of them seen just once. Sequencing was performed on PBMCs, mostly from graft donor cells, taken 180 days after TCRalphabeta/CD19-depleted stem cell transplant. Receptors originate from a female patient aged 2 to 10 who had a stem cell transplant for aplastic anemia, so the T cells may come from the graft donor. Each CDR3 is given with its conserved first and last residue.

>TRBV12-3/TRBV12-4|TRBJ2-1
CASTRTGQSPREQFF
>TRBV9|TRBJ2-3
CASSVTSGGSTQYF
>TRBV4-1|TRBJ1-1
CASSQVIRQGAFF
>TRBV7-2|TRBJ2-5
CASSLIAPFSQETQYF
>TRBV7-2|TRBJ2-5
CASSLERGGAQYF
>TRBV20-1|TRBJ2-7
CSARDGSTYEQYF
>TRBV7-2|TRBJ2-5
CASSLTSGRVGQETQYF
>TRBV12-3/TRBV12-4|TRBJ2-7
CASSLGKGSSYEQYF
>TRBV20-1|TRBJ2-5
CSALRAAAGGNLETQYF
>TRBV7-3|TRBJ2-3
CASSPRPGDTQYF
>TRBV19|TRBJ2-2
CASSDMAGIPGELFF
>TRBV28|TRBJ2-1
CASWGWTSGSLNEQFF
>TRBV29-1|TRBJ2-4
CSVEDWETGDKNIQYF
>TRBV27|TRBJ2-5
CASTQGGTGRTALRETQYF
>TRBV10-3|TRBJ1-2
CAISEVGPYGYTF
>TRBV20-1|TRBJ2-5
CSAISGRGGETQYF
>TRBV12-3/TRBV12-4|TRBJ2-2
CASSSAGRDTGELFF
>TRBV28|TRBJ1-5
CASSLRGRLTLAQHF
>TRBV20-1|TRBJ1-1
CSADRSLNTEAFF
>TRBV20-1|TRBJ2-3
CSVSREGADTQYF
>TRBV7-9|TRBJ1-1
CASSLVGGKKAEAFF
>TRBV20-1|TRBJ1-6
CSARAHPIDGSPLHF
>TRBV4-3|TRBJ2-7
CASSQVGPDGTYEQYF
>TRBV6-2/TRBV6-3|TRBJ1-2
CASSYGQNHGYTF
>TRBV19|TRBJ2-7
CASSIGRGGSSYEQYF
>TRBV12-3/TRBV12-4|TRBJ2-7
CASSRPGTGYHEQYF
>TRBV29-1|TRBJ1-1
CSVGIGTSAGNTEAFF
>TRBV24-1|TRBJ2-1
CATGDYPLGEQFF
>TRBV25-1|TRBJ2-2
CASSEFRELNTGELFF
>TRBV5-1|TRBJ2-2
CASTPRVGSNTGELFF
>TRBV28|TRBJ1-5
CASRVDRWNQPQHF
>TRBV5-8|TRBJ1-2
CASSPPGQAVNYGYTF
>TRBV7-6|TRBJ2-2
CASQRDSIGELFF
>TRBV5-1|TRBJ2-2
CASSAGTGDTGELFF
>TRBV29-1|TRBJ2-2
CSVDRDREGTSTGELFF
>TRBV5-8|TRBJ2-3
CASSLVAESTDTQYF
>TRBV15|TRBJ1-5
CATSRVGGNQPQHF
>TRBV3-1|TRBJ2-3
CASSQDQAGGPRDTQYF
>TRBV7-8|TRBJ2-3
CASSHRDPPTDTQYF
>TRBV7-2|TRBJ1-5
CASSARTGDQPQHF